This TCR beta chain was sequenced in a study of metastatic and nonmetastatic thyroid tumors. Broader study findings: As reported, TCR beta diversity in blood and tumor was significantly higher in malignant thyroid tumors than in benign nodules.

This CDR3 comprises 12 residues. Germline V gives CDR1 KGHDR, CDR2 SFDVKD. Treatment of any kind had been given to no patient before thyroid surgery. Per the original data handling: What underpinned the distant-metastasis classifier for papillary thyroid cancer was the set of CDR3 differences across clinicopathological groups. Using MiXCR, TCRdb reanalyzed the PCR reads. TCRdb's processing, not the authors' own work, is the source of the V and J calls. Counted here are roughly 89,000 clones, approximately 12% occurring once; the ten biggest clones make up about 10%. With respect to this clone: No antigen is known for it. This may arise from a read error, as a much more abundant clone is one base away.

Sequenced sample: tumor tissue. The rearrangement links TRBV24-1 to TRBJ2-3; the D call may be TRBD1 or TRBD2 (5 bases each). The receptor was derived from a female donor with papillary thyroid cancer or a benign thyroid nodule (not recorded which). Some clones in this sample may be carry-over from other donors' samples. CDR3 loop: CDTSDLGDRPHF. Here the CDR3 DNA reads TGTGACACCAGTGATTTGGGGGACCGCCCACATTTT.